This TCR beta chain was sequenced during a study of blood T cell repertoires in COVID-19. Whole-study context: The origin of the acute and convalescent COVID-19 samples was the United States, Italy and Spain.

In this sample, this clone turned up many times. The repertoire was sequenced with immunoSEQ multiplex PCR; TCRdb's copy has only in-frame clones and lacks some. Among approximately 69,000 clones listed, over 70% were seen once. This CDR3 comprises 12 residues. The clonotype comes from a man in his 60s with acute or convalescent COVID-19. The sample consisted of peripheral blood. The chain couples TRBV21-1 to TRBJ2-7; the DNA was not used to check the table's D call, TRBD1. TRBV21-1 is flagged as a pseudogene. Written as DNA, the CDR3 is TGTGCCAGCAGCAAAGGACAGGGCGAGCAGTACGTC. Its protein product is CASSKGQGEQYV.